Below, 8 T cell receptor beta chains from the same sample are listed, as sequenced in a study of T cell repertoires in cytomegalovirus infection. These receptors' targets are unknown. TCRdb redid the calling of the reads with MiXCR, one entry per CDR3 protein. Among about 60,000 distinct CDR3 sequences, roughly 34% were seen once, and the ten largest hold around 70%. The sequenced sample was PBMCs, sequenced either directly or after in vitro stimulation (not recorded which). These TCRs come from a human donor in good health (CMV status not recorded). Some clones in this sample may be carry-over from other donors' samples.

This chain links TRBV5-1 with TRBJ1-2, with D uncertain. This CDR3 has 15 residues. V dropped 4 bases and J dropped 4 bases, with 17 bases sitting between them. The germline V gene encodes CDR1 SGHRS and CDR2 YFSETQ. This CDR3 is CASSRGDGPRYGYTF. The CDR3 DNA reads as TGCGCCAGCAGCCGCGGTGACGGACCCCGCTATGGCTACACCTTC.

The chain recombines TRBV5-1 with TRBJ1-2, with D possibly matching TRBD1 (6 bases). The CDR3 contains 13 residues. Germline loops: CDR1 SGHRS, CDR2 YFSETQ. Trimming removed 3 bases from V and 4 bases from J, with 10 bases in between. In nucleotides, the CDR3 is TGCGCCAGCAGCTGGGGGGACACCTATGGCTACACCTTC. Residues: CASSWGDTYGYTF.

This chain connects TRBV11-2 to TRBJ2-3, with TRBD2 matching 8 bases. V lost 5 bases to trimming and J lost 4 bases; unmatched junction nucleotides: 8. The CDR3 runs to 15 residues. Looked up from germline, CDR1 is SGHAT and CDR2 is FQNNGV. CDR3 nucleotides: TGTGCCAGCAGCGTTCGGGCGGGGGGAGCAGATACGCAGTATTTT. It codes for CASSVRAGGADTQYF.

This clonotype was recorded at least ten times. This chain uses TRBV7-2 with TRBJ2-7; D remains ambiguous. Germline V lookup: CDR1 SGHTA, CDR2 FQGNSA. V lost 2 bases, J lost 3 bases, and 8 bases lay in between. The CDR3 has 13 residues. The CDR3 nucleotides read TGTGCCAGCAGCTTAAGGAAGGGCTACGAGCAGTACTTC. Its translation is CASSLRKGYEQYF.

The V and J genes are TRBV11-2 and TRBJ2-2, with D possibly being TRBD2 (5 bases). The CDR3 totals 18 residues. Trimming took 1 base from V and 0 from J, leaving 15 bases between them. Germline-derived CDR1 and CDR2 are SGHAT and FQNNGV. CDR3 sequence (DNA): TGTGCCAGCAGCTTAGTGGTCTTAAGGCGGGCGAACACCGGGGAGCTGTTTTTT. Protein: CASSLVVLRRANTGELFF.

The chain employs TRBV12-3 or TRBV12-4 and TRBJ1-4; the D is unclear. The V gene lost 2 bases and the J gene lost 8 bases, with 9 bases spanning the gap. The CDR3 spans 13 residues. The CDR3 reads CASSLFSLEKLFF. The CDR3 DNA is TGTGCCAGCAGTTTATTTTCGTTGGAAAAACTGTTTTTT.

This clonotype was seen at least ten times. The chain is built from TRBV7-2 and TRBJ2-1; no reliable D call. Germline V lookup: CDR1 SGHTA, CDR2 FQGNSA. This CDR3 has 14 amino acids. The V end was cut by 5 bases, the J end by 1 base, with 9 bases between. The CDR3 nucleotides read TGTGCCAGCAGCCGAGACCCATCCTACAATGAGCAGTTCTTC. This gives the protein CASSRDPSYNEQFF.

The V call is TRBV7-6, the J call TRBJ1-2, with TRBD1 as a possible D gene (6 bases). V gave up 1 base and J gave up 4 bases, with 13 bases separating them. The germline V gene has CDR1 SGHVS and CDR2 FNYEAQ. This CDR3 has 15 residues. Here the CDR3 reads CASSLESGDFYGYTF. DNA of the CDR3: TGTGCCAGCAGCTTAGAATCAGGGGATTTCTATGGCTACACCTTC.